Below are 2 T cell receptor beta chains sequenced from a single sample in a study of blood T cell repertoires in COVID-19. The table came from immunoSEQ multiplex PCR; TCRdb's copy has only in-frame clones and leaves some out. Altogether 80,000 to 100,000 clones are present, around nine tenths being singletons, with the ten largest covering 3.5% to 5.5%. Source material: peripheral blood. The origin of the receptors is a man in his 70s with acute or convalescent COVID-19.

V and J are TRBV19 and TRBJ1-5; D gene uncertain. The V end lost 7 bases, the J end lost 7 bases, and 20 bases lay between the germline ends. The CDR3 runs to 15 residues. The germline gives CDR1 LNHDA, CDR2 SQIVND (reference sequence). The CDR3 loop reads CASKPTAVVEQPQHF. CDR3 nucleotide sequence: TGTGCCAGTAAACCAACCGCCGTCGTAGAACAGCCCCAGCATTTT. Variable domain in full (rest from reference TRBV19 and TRBJ1-5): DGGITQSPKYLFRKEGQNVTLSCEQNLNHDAMYWYRQDPGQGLRLIYYSQIVNDFQKGDIAEGYSVSREKKESFPLTVTSAQKNPTAFYLCASKPTAVVEQPQHFGDGTRLSIL.

In DNA form, the CDR3 reads TGTGCCAGCAGTGCACAGGGCCCTAATGAAAAACTGTTTTTT. It encodes CASSAQGPNEKLFF. The V gene is TRBV2, the J gene TRBJ1-4; TRBD1 is a possible D gene (6 bases). Trimming removed 4 bases from V and 3 bases from J, with 9 bases in between. The CDR3 is made up of 14 amino acids. Germline CDR1 SNHLY, CDR2 FYNNEI.